This entry lists 19 T cell receptor beta chains sequenced from one sample in a study of Ad26.COV2.S vaccination and SARS-CoV-2 variants. The treatment: around 19 received Ad26.COV2.S at low or high dose, single or two shots; about 5 received placebo; per-sample allocation not given. Sampling was done on day 63 after the first vaccine or placebo injection. Here immunoSEQ multiplex PCR was the method, and the copy in TCRdb shows in-frame clones only, minus some. The sample shows 300,000 to 350,000 clones, around 84% of them seen only once. The sequencing used peripheral blood, collected in a trial of Ad26.COV2.S vaccine versus placebo. These receptors were obtained from a person between 18 and 60 years old who received the Ad26.COV2.S COVID-19 vaccine or a placebo.

This chain links TRBV19 with TRBJ2-7; D not resolved. The length of the CDR3 is 13 residues. V dropped 2 bases and J dropped 3 bases, with 8 bases sitting between them. Germline CDR1 reads LNHDA; CDR2 reads SQIVND (reference sequence). Here the CDR3 reads CASSIKDGYEQYF. In DNA, the CDR3 is TGTGCCAGTAGTATAAAGGACGGCTACGAGCAGTACTTC.

Comment on this clone: At one of its ends the junction is not consistent with the germline gene, which may arise from a read error. The sample contains more than one DNA sequence encoding this CDR3. This chain connects TRBV30 to TRBJ1-5; D not resolved. The CDR3 extends over 12 amino acids. Per germline, CDR1 GTSNPN and CDR2 SVGIG (reference sequence). The CDR3 protein is CAWAGWNQPQHF. The CDR3 DNA follows: TGTGCCTGGGCGGGTTGGAATCAACCCCAGCATTTT.

There are a few counts of this clone. The chain uses TRBV11-3 and TRBJ2-7, with a weak D call TRBD2 (5 bases). The germline CDR1 and CDR2 sequences are SGHNT and YENEEA. This CDR3 comprises 14 residues. Trimming stripped 2 bases from V and 2 bases from J, with 10 bases between. The CDR3 nucleotides are TGTGCCAGCAGCTTATCGGGAACCGCCTACGAGCAGTACTTC. Protein product: CASSLSGTAYEQYF.

This chain joins TRBV7-2 and TRBJ1-3; 8 bases match TRBD1. After removal of 5 bases from V and 3 bases from J, the junction contained 6 bases not matched to a gene. Germline values: CDR1 SGHTA, CDR2 FQGNSA. The CDR3 has 15 amino acids. The CDR3 here is CASSPDRGYGNTIYF. CDR3 DNA: TGTGCCAGCAGCCCCGACAGGGGATATGGAAACACCATATATTTT. Complete variable domain (other parts from reference TRBV7-2 and TRBJ1-3): GAGVSQSPSNKVTEKGKDVELRCDPISGHTALYWYRQSLGQGLEFLIYFQGNSAPDKSGLPSDRFSAERTGGSVSTLTIQRTQQEDSAVYLCASSPDRGYGNTIYFGEGSWLTVV.

The table lists this clone with a few counts. CDR3 loop: CASSLWGGLDTGELFF. The CDR3 DNA follows: TGTGCCAGCAGCCTCTGGGGGGGCCTGGACACCGGGGAGCTGTTTTTT. The gene calls are TRBV4-2 and TRBJ2-2; tentatively, D is TRBD2 (7 bases). V lost 4 bases to trimming and J lost 3 bases, with 15 bases between them. This CDR3 region has 16 residues. CDR1 is LGHNA, CDR2 YNFKEQ, per germline.

This rearrangement joins TRBV15 to TRBJ1-1; tentatively, D is TRBD1 (6 bases). Germline CDR1 LNHNV, CDR2 YYDKDF (reference sequence). V was pared by 0 bases and J by 11 bases, with 25 bases between. CDR3 length: 17 amino acids. The CDR3 region has the DNA TGTGCCACCAGCAGAGACGACAAGCCAGGGGTGGTAGTTGGGGCTTTCTTT. Translating gives CATSRDDKPGVVVGAFF.

The rearrangement links TRBV10-3 to TRBJ1-2, with 8 bases identical to TRBD1. Germline assignment: CDR1 ENHRY and CDR2 SYGVKD. CDR3 length equals 23 residues. V lost 3 bases, J lost 0 bases, and 27 bases stayed unmatched. This chain's CDR3 is CAISDLMSTGRGGQGAPNYGYTF. Written as DNA, the CDR3 is TGTGCCATCAGTGACCTAATGTCTACCGGGAGAGGCGGACAGGGAGCCCCTAACTATGGCTACACCTTC.

The chain recombines TRBV19 with TRBJ1-3, with unresolved D. V was trimmed by 5 bases and J by 0 bases, leaving 17 bases between them. The CDR3 totals 17 residues. CDR1 and CDR2 (germline): LNHDA, SQIVND (reference sequence). The CDR3: CASSATAPLSSGNTIYF. The CDR3 coding sequence is TGTGCCAGTAGTGCAACGGCCCCTCTGAGCTCTGGAAACACCATATATTTT.

The J gene is TRBJ1-6, the V gene TRBV5-5, with TRBD1 identical over 9 bases. The CDR3 covers 18 residues. V was clipped by 4 bases and J by 0 bases; unmatched bases: 8. Germline V lookup: CDR1 SGHKS, CDR2 YYEKEE (reference sequence). CDR3 residues: CASSEGQGTYSYNSPLHF. The CDR3, as DNA: TGTGCCAGCAGCGAGGGACAGGGAACCTACTCCTATAATTCACCCCTCCACTTT.

This chain uses TRBV18 with TRBJ1-1; 11 bases are shared with TRBD1. The germline V gene has CDR1 KGHSH and CDR2 LQKENI. The CDR3 runs 15 residues. With V trimmed by 3 bases and J by 5 bases, 5 bases remained unmatched. CDR3 sequence (DNA): TGTGCCAGCTCACCTTCGGACAGGGGGCGAACTGAAGCTTTCTTT. It encodes CASSPSDRGRTEAFF. Together with reference TRBV18 and TRBJ1-1, the CDR3 gives the full variable domain: NAGVMQNPRHLVRRRGQEARLRCSPMKGHSHVYWYRQLPEEGLKFMVYLQKENIIDESGMPKERFSAEFPKEGPSILRIQQVVRGDSAAYFCASSPSDRGRTEAFFGQGTRLTVV.

The chain uses TRBV7-9 and TRBJ1-1; the D is unclear. Germline V gives CDR1 SEHNR, CDR2 FQNEAQ (reference sequence). The CDR3 extends over 15 amino acids. Trimming shortened V by 3 bases and J by 6 bases, and 17 bases separated the two germline ends. This CDR3 is CASSLDSFLGSEAFF. The CDR3 nucleotides are TGTGCCAGCAGCTTGGACTCATTTCTGGGGTCTGAAGCTTTCTTT.

This chain connects TRBV9 to TRBJ2-7; 8 positions match TRBD1. The CDR3 length is 15 residues. The J segment lost 2 bases and the V segment lost 4 bases, leaving 8 bases of the junction unmatched. Germline V lookup: CDR1 SGDLS, CDR2 YYNGEE. CDR3 in DNA: TGTGCCAGCAGCTCGGGGACAGGTCCTCCCTACGAGCAGTACTTC. Translating it yields CASSSGTGPPYEQYF.

The rearrangement uses TRBV5-1 and TRBJ2-2; 9 bases align to TRBD1. Looked up from germline, CDR1 is SGHRS and CDR2 is YFSETQ. Unmatched junction bases numbered 4, after V lost 5 bases and J lost 5 bases. CDR3 length: 14 amino acids. The CDR3 protein is CASSSGQGTGELFF. CDR3 nucleotides: TGCGCCAGCAGTTCCGGACAGGGGACCGGGGAGCTGTTTTTT.

This clone appeared a single time. The rearrangement joins TRBV20-1 to TRBJ1-2; D is unresolved. This CDR3 is built from 11 residues. The V gene's germline CDR1 is DFQATT and CDR2 SNEGSKA (reference sequence). Trimming removed 5 bases from V and 4 bases from J, with 8 bases in between. The DNA of the CDR3 is TGCAGTGCTCTACACTTCTATGGCTACACCTTC. Protein: CSALHFYGYTF.

Details on this clone: Other DNA sequences from this sample encode an identical CDR3 as well. The chain carries TRBV5-1 and TRBJ1-1; 8 bases agree with TRBD1. The CDR3 has 14 residues. Per germline, CDR1 SGHRS and CDR2 YFSETQ. J gave up 1 base and V 4 bases, and 3 bases lay outside the gene matches. CDR3 bases: TGCGCCAGCAGCAGGGGGACAGGGAACACTGAAGCTTTCTTT. The encoded protein is CASSRGTGNTEAFF.

The CDR3 DNA sequence: TGTGCCAGCAGCTTAGGGACAGTCTCCTACAATGAGCAGTTCTTC. It translates to CASSLGTVSYNEQFF. The rearrangement joins TRBV7-2 to TRBJ2-1; possible D gene TRBD1, 6 bases. The germline V gene encodes CDR1 SGHTA and CDR2 FQGNSA. The V end lost 1 base, the J end lost 0 bases, and 7 bases lay between the germline ends. The CDR3 has 15 residues.

The V gene is TRBV6-2 or TRBV6-3, the J gene TRBJ2-3; maybe TRBD2 (6 bases). Trimming left V 2 bases short and J 2 bases short, with 17 bases between. The V gene's germline CDR1 is MNHEY and CDR2 SVGEGT. The CDR3 has 17 amino acids. The CDR3 coding sequence is TGTGCCAGCAGTTACCCCAGGGCGGGGATATACACAGATACGCAGTATTTT. Translation: CASSYPRAGIYTDTQYF.

The chain couples TRBV30 to TRBJ1-1; D may be TRBD1 (5 bases). Trimming shortened V by 3 bases and J by 6 bases, and 8 bases separated the two germline ends. The CDR3 is made up of 11 amino acids. From germline, CDR1 is GTSNPN and CDR2 SVGIG (reference sequence). CDR3 nucleotide sequence: TGTGCCTGGAGGAGGGGAGCTGAAGCTTTCTTT. Residues: CAWRRGAEAFF.

The chain links TRBV30 to TRBJ1-2; D may be TRBD1 (5 bases). The V gene's germline CDR1 is GTSNPN and CDR2 SVGIG (reference sequence). Trimming shortened V by 4 bases and J by 6 bases, and 9 bases separated the two germline ends. This CDR3 comprises 11 residues. CDR3 DNA: TGTGCCTGGAATGGCAGGGATGGCTACACCTTC. It codes for CAWNGRDGYTF. The whole variable domain, filled in from reference TRBV30 and TRBJ1-2, reads SQTIHQWPATLVQPVGSPLSLECTVEGTSNPNLYWYRQAAGRGLQLLFYSVGIGQISSEVPQNLSASRPQDRQFILSSKKLLLSDSGFYLCAWNGRDGYTFGSGTRLTVV.